This T cell receptor (beta chain) was documented in a study of T cell clonality in common variable immunodeficiency. Clones were read by immunoSEQ multiplex PCR, and TCRdb kept only the in-frame ones, dropping some. Sampling found about 41,000 clones, none seen once. This clone appeared many times. Its antigen remains unidentified. Study-wide points: CVID subjects shared fewer TCRbeta clones than healthy controls did.

Most patients and controls had Caucasian heritage. Sequences were obtained from peripheral blood mononuclear cells. This TCR was sampled from a person between 18 and 75 years old in good health.

The sequenced part of the CDR3 DNA is TGCGCCAGCAGCGCAGGACAGGGGGACGGC. Protein: CASSAGQGDG. The whole CDR3 sequence reads CASSAGQGDGYTF. This sequence joins TRBV5-1 and TRBJ1-2; 10 bases agree with TRBD1. Coverage ceases 3 residues before the CDR3 finishes, and the germline J gene fills in the end. CDR3 size: 13 residues. Germline values: CDR1 SGHRS, CDR2 YFSETQ.